This T cell receptor (beta chain) was profiled in a study of T-cell reconstitution after alpha-beta-depleted transplantation in children. Between the trimmed V and J ends, which lost 1 base and 4 bases, there was a span of 2 bases. The CDR3 consists of 11 residues. The germline gives CDR1 LGHNT, CDR2 FRNRAP. Study outcomes and limitations: T-cell counts and diversity were attributed mostly to newly produced T cells one year after transplant. As was reported, about two months after transplant, alpha-beta T cells came from several hundred expanded graft clones.

This clonotype was found a few times. Its antigen is not identified. It was with unique molecular identifiers that the TCRbeta library was prepared. MiXCR, applied by TCRdb to the PCR reads, yields one record per CDR3 protein. The sample carries about 580,000 distinct CDR3 sequences, roughly 23% recorded once. This receptor was obtained from a boy in the first two years of life who had a stem cell transplant for acute myeloid leukemia, so the T cells may come from the graft donor. Sequencing used PBMCs, mostly from graft donor cells, obtained 360 days after TCRalphabeta/CD19-depleted stem cell transplant. The chain carries TRBV12-5 and TRBJ2-7; D not resolved. This chain's CDR3 is CASGLGYEQYF. The DNA for the CDR3 is TGTGCTAGTGGTTTGGGGTACGAGCAGTACTTC. Full variable domain (outside the CDR3, taken from reference TRBV12-5 and TRBJ2-7): DARVTQTPRHKVTEMGQEVTMRCQPILGHNTVFWYRQTMMQGLELLAYFRNRAPLDDSGMPKDRFSAEMPDATLATLKIQPSEPRDSAVYFCASGLGYEQYFGPGTRLTVT.